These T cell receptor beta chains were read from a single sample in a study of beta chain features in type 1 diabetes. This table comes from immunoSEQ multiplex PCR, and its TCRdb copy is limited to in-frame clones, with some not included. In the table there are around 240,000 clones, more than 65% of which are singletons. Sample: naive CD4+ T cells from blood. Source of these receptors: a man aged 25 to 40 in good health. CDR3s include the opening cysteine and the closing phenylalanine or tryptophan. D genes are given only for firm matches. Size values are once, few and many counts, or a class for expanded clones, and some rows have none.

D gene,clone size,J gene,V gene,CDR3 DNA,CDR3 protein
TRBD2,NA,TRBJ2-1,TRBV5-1,TGCGCCAGCAGCTTGGGGATAAATCTAGCGGGCAACCTCAATGAGCAGTTCTTC,CASSLGINLAGNLNEQFF
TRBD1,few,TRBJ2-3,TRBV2,TGTGCCAGCAGCACCGGGACAGGGGCTGTTGATACGCAGTATTTT,CASSTGTGAVDTQYF
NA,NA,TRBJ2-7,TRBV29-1,TGCAGCGCCGGGGGACTCTCTAGAGAGCAGTACTTC,CSAGGLSREQYF
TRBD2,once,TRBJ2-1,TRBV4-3,TGCGCCAGCAGCCAGGAGGGACTAGCGGAGTACAATGAGCAGTTCTTC,CASSQEGLAEYNEQFF
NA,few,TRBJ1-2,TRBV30,TGTGCCTGGAGTGTGAGGACAGACTATGGCTACACCTTC,CAWSVRTDYGYTF
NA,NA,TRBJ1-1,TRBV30,TGTGCCTGGACGAAGGGGCTAGTGGACACTGAAGCTTTCTTT,CAWTKGLVDTEAFF
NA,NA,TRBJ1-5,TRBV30,TGTGCCTGGAGTGCGGGGAGAGAACAGCCCCAGCATTTT,CAWSAGREQPQHF
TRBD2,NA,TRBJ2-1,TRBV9,TGTGCCAGCAGCGTACAACCCCTAGCGGCAAACAATGAGCAGTTCTTC,CASSVQPLAANNEQFF
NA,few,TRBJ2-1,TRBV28,TGTGCCAGCAGATGGCCGGGACATGCGGCCAATGAGCAGTTCTTC,CASRWPGHAANEQFF
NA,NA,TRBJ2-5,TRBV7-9,TGTGCCAGCAGAAGGCCCTGGAGGGAGACCCAGTACTTC,CASRRPWRETQYF
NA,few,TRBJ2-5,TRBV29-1,TGCAGCGTTGAAGGGACTGTACAGGAGACCCAGTACTTC,CSVEGTVQETQYF
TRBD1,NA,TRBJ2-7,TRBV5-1,TGCGCCAGCAGCTTGGATTCCGGGACAGGGTCATACGAGCAGTACTTC,CASSLDSGTGSYEQYF
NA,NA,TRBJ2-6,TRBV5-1,TGCGCCAGCAGCTTGGAAGGGGCCGGGGCCAACGTCCTGACTTTC,CASSLEGAGANVLTF
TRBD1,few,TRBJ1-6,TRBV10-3,TGTGCCATCGGCCGGGACAGAACTGATAATTCACCCCTCCACTTT,CAIGRDRTDNSPLHF
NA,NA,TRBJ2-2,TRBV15,TGTGCCACCAGCAGAGATAGGGTCGGGGAGCTGTTTTTT,CATSRDRVGELFF
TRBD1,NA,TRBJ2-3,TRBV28,TGTGCCAGCAGTCCCGTAGGGGGCGCAGGTGCAGATACGCAGTATTTT,CASSPVGGAGADTQYF
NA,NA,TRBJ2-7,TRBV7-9,TGTGCCGTCCTCCAGGGAAACGAGCAGTACTTC,CAVLQGNEQYF
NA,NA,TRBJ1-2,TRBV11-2,TGTGCCAGCAGCTTGAATCCCGGCAGGGGCGGTTATGGCTACACCTTC,CASSLNPGRGGYGYTF
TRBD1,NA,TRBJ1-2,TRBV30,TGTGCCTGGGGATCCGGGACAGGGGAGGATGGTAACTATGGCTACACCTTC,CAWGSGTGEDGNYGYTF
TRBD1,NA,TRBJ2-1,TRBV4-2,TGTGCCAGCAGCCAAGAGGACAGGGGGCTGGGTGAGCAGTTCTTC,CASSQEDRGLGEQFF
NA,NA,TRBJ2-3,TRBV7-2,TGTGCCAGCAGCTTGTTAGGCGGGACTAGCACAGATACGCAGTATTTT,CASSLLGGTSTDTQYF
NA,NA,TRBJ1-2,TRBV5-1,TGCGCCAGCAGCTCAATCTTCAGGGGAGTATGGAATGGCTACACCTTC,CASSSIFRGVWNGYTF
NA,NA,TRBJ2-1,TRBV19,TGTGCCAGTAGCCAGAGCTCCTACAATGAGCAGTTCTTC,CASSQSSYNEQFF
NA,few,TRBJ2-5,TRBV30,TGTGCCTGGAGTGTACTTTCACGGGAGGAGACCCAGTACTTC,CAWSVLSREETQYF
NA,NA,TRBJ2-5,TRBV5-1,TGCGCCAGCAGCCTTAAAGAGACCCAGTACTTC,CASSLKETQYF
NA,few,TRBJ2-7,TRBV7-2,TGTGCCAGCAGCTTAGATCAGGGGAGGTACGAGCAGTACTTC,CASSLDQGRYEQYF
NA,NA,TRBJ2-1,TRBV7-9,TGTGCCAGCAGCTGGCTCTCTAGAGGGAGAGGCCTAGATGAGCAGTTCTTC,CASSWLSRGRGLDEQFF
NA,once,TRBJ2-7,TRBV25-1,TGTGCCAGCAGTGTGATGGGGTACGAGCAGTACTTC,CASSVMGYEQYF
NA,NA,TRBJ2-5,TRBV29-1,TGCAGCGTTGCGGGACTTTACCAAGAGACCCAGTACTTC,CSVAGLYQETQYF
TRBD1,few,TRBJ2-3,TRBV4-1,TGCGCCAGCAGCCAAGTTCGGGACAGGTCCCGCACAGATACGCAGTATTTT,CASSQVRDRSRTDTQYF
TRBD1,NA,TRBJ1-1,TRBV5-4,TGTGCCAGCAGCTTGACAGGGGGCACTGAAGCTTTCTTT,CASSLTGGTEAFF
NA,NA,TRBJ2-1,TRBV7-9,TGTGCCAGCAGCTTAGAAGTTGGGAATGAGCAGTTCTTC,CASSLEVGNEQFF
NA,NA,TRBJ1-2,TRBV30,TGTGCCTGGGCTAACTATGGCTACACCTTC,CAWANYGYTF
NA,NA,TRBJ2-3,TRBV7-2,TGTGCCAGCAGCTTACTGAGGAGCACAGATACGCAGTATTTT,CASSLLRSTDTQYF
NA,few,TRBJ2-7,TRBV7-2,TGTGCCAGCAGCCGATCGACGATCGGGGTCTACGAGCAGTACTTC,CASSRSTIGVYEQYF
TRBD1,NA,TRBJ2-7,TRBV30,TGTGCCTGGGGCAGAGCAGGGACAGGGTCGTACGAGCAGTACTTC,CAWGRAGTGSYEQYF
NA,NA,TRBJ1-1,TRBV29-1,TGCAGCGTCCGTAGCCTAAGGAACACTGAAGCTTTCTTT,CSVRSLRNTEAFF
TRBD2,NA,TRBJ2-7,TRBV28,TGTGCCAGCACCCGACTAGCGGACTTCTCCTACGAGCAGTACTTC,CASTRLADFSYEQYF
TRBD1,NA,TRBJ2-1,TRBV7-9,TGTGCCAGCAGTCCTACGGGACAGGGAGGTCTCGATGAGCAGTTCTTC,CASSPTGQGGLDEQFF
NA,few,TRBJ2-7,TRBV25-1,TGTGCCAGCAGTGACGGTGCAGGCCCCTACGAGCAGTACTTC,CASSDGAGPYEQYF
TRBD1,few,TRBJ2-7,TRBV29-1,TGCAGCGTTGGGACAGGTTCCCCAAGCTCCTACGAGCAGTACTTC,CSVGTGSPSSYEQYF
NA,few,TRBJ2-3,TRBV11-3,TGTGCCAGCAGCTTAGACGGGACGGGAGATACGCAGTATTTT,CASSLDGTGDTQYF
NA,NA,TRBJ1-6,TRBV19,TGTGCCAGTAATTCTCTCACGGAGAATTCACCCCTCCACTTT,CASNSLTENSPLHF
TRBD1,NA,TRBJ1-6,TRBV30,TGTGCCTGGAGTGTCGGACAGGTTGGAAATTCACCCCTCCACTTT,CAWSVGQVGNSPLHF
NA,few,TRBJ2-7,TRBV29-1,TGCAGCGTTGAATGGCAGAGAGGCTACGAGCAGTACTTC,CSVEWQRGYEQYF
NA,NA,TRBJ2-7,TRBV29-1,TGCAGCGTACAGGGTGTTCTCACCTACGAGCAGTACTTC,CSVQGVLTYEQYF
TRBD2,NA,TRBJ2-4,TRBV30,TGTGCCTGGTCCGGGACTACCAGTTTGGGGGTTGGCAAAAACATTCAGTACTTC,CAWSGTTSLGVGKNIQYF